Shown below are 14 T cell receptor beta chains from a single sample sequenced in a study of T cell changes during pregnancy in multiple sclerosis (dated by TCRdb to about 2019). The library was made by the immunoSEQ multiplex PCR assay. In TCRdb, the immuneACCESS table is reduced to in-frame sequences with V and J assigned. These tables do not hold every clone; where another copy was compared, an unresolved V gene accounts for under half, and the others remain unexplained. Present in this sample are 50,000 to 75,000 clones, roughly 92% of which were seen just once. In total, the top ten clones hold about 2.6% of the sample. The sample here was CD8+ T cells from peripheral blood mononuclear cells, taken in the third trimester of pregnancy. The receptors stem from a female donor with multiple sclerosis, enrolled in a pregnancy study.

V usage is TRBV9 and J usage is TRBJ1-3; D is ambiguous. The germline V and J ends were trimmed by 1 base and 2 bases, with 7 bases remaining between them. The CDR3 totals 14 residues. The germline CDR1 and CDR2 sequences are SGDLS and YYNGEE. The DNA for the CDR3 is TGTGCCAGCAGCGTAACGGTTGCTGGAAACACCATATATTTT. It is translated as CASSVTVAGNTIYF.

J is TRBJ1-2 and V is TRBV29-1; 10 bases agree with TRBD1. This CDR3 spans 13 amino acids. J gave up 7 bases and V 6 bases, and 8 bases lay outside the gene matches. Germline V CDR1 and CDR2: SQVTM, ANQGSEA. The CDR3 region is CSVTDRGRGGYTF. CDR3 in DNA: TGCAGCGTCACTGACAGGGGGCGCGGTGGCTACACCTTC.

CDR3 sequence (DNA): TGTGCCAGTAGTATAGCGGGGTTCTATGGCTACACCTTC. It is translated as CASSIAGFYGYTF. The chain uses TRBV19 and TRBJ1-2, with D unclear. This CDR3 is 13 amino acids long. V dropped 1 base and J dropped 4 bases, with 7 bases sitting between them. Per germline, CDR1 LNHDA and CDR2 SQIVND (reference sequence).

The chain links TRBV28 to TRBJ1-4; 10 bases map to TRBD1. With V trimmed by 6 bases and J by 7 bases, 5 bases remained unmatched. The CDR3 is 14 residues long. CDR1 and CDR2 from the germline V gene are MDHEN and SYDVKM. Here the CDR3 reads CASSLDRGLEKLFF. In DNA, the CDR3 is TGTGCCAGCAGCTTAGACAGGGGGCTTGAAAAACTGTTTTTT.

V and J are TRBV7-8 and TRBJ2-7, with 7 bases aligning to TRBD2. Losses at the gene ends were 5 bases for V and 6 bases for J; bases not matched to a gene: 13. Germline lookup yields CDR1 SGHVS and CDR2 FQNEAQ. This CDR3 spans 15 amino acids. The CDR3 DNA follows: TGTGCCAGCAGCGCCGCCGGGGAAGGGAGGGGCGAGCAGTACTTC. Translating gives CASSAAGEGRGEQYF.

J is TRBJ2-2 and V is TRBV28, with 7 nucleotides matching TRBD2. CDR1 and CDR2 from the germline V gene are MDHEN and SYDVKM. The CDR3 spans 15 residues. The ends lost 5 bases at V and 5 bases at J; junction bases unmatched: 8. Here the CDR3 reads CASSRAGWGTGELFF. CDR3 bases: TGTGCCAGCAGTCGAGCGGGGTGGGGGACCGGGGAGCTGTTTTTT.

This chain uses TRBV7-8 with TRBJ2-7; 7 nucleotides match TRBD1. CDR1 is SGHVS and CDR2 is FQNEAQ in the germline V gene. J was trimmed by 4 bases and V by 5 bases; bases with no gene match: 5. The CDR3 runs to 13 residues. CDR3 sequence: CASSLGTVYEQYF. The CDR3 bases are TGTGCCAGCAGCCTCGGGACAGTTTACGAGCAGTACTTC.

Here the CDR3 reads CAISDIRTPPLAGGGWGTDTQYF. The DNA for the CDR3 is TGTGCCATCAGTGATATCCGTACCCCCCCACTAGCGGGAGGTGGTTGGGGCACAGATACGCAGTATTTT. The V and J genes are TRBV10-3 and TRBJ2-3; TRBD2 matches at 12 bases. Germline lookup yields CDR1 ENHRY and CDR2 SYGVKD. J lost 1 base, V lost 3 bases, and 23 bases had no gene match. The CDR3 sequence is 23 residues long.

This clone has a handful of counts. CDR3 coding DNA: TGTGCCAGTAGTTACAGGGTCGGAACTGAAGCTTTCTTT. Translated: CASSYRVGTEAFF. This chain uses TRBV19 with TRBJ1-1; tentative D call: TRBD1 (6 bases). CDR1 and CDR2 from the germline V gene are LNHDA and SQIVND (reference sequence). The CDR3 runs 13 residues. Trimming stripped 5 bases from V and 5 bases from J, with 12 bases between. Drawing the rest from reference TRBV19 and TRBJ1-1, the complete variable domain is DGGITQSPKYLFRKEGQNVTLSCEQNLNHDAMYWYRQDPGQGLRLIYYSQIVNDFQKGDIAEGYSVSREKKESFPLTVTSAQKNPTAFYLCASSYRVGTEAFFGQGTRLTVV.

This chain links TRBV27 with TRBJ1-2, with a tentative D call TRBD1 (5 bases). Germline assignment: CDR1 MNHEY and CDR2 SMNVEV (reference sequence). Deletions cut 5 bases from V and 4 bases from J, with 14 bases between. The CDR3 is 14 amino acids. CDR3 sequence: CASSPGGSGYGYTF. The CDR3 DNA is TGTGCCAGCAGTCCTGGGGGGTCGGGCTATGGCTACACCTTC.

This sequence joins TRBV5-4 and TRBJ2-5; 7 nucleotides agree with TRBD1. The CDR3 loop spans 15 amino acids. Germline assignment: CDR1 SGHNT and CDR2 YYREEE (reference sequence). V gave up 0 bases and J gave up 5 bases; unmatched junction bases: 7. The CDR3, as DNA: TGTGCCAGCAGCTTGGAGCAGGGGGTGTGGGAGACCCAGTACTTC. Its protein is CASSLEQGVWETQYF.

The rearrangement links TRBV5-1 to TRBJ2-6; D not resolved. The ends were cut back, 0 bases at V and 0 bases at J, with 7 bases in the middle. Per germline, CDR1 SGHRS and CDR2 YFSETQ. The CDR3 has 16 residues. CDR3 DNA: TGCGCCAGCAGCTTGGCGATCAGCTCTGGGGCCAACGTCCTGACTTTC. Encoded protein: CASSLAISSGANVLTF.

The gene calls are TRBV5-6 and TRBJ1-2; the D gene is possibly TRBD1 (5 bases). Germline CDR1 and CDR2: SGHDT and YYEEEE. The V gene lost 4 bases and the J gene lost 4 bases, with 11 bases spanning the gap. The CDR3 runs 13 residues. Here the CDR3 reads CASSPGGGYGYTF. The CDR3 nucleotides are TGTGCCAGCAGCCCCGGGGGTGGCTATGGCTACACCTTC.

DNA of the CDR3: TGTGCCAGCAGTTTATGGGGTAGCGGGAGCTCCTACAATGAGCAGTTCTTC. Its translation: CASSLWGSGSSYNEQFF. The chain carries TRBV27 and TRBJ2-1; 9 bases are a match to TRBD2. This CDR3 has 17 amino acids. Germline CDR1 is MNHEY and CDR2 is SMNVEV (reference sequence). The V and J ends lost 1 base and 0 bases, in that order; junction bases with no gene match: 4.